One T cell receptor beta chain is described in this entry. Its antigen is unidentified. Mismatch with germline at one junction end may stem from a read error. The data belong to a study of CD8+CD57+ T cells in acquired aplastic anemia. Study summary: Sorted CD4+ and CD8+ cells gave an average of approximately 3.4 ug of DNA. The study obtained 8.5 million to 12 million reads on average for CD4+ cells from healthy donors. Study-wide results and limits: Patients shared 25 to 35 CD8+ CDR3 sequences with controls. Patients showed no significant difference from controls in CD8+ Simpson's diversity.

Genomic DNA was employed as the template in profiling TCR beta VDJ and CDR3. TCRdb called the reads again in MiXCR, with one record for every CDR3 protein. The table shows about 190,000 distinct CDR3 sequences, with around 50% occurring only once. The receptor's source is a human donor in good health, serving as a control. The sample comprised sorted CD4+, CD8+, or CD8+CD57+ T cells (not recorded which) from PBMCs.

CDR3 region: CGVDAEQGAHYGYTF. The CDR3 DNA follows: TGCGGCGTTGATGCGGAGCAGGGGGCCCACTATGGCTACACCTTC. This sequence joins TRBV29-1 and TRBJ1-2; 8 bases fit TRBD1. The germline V gene encodes CDR1 SQVTM and CDR2 ANQGSEA. The CDR3 covers 15 residues.